This TCR beta chain was identified in a study of naive and memory T cell subsets. Many counts were recorded for this clonotype. Its matching antigen is unknown. Ligated cDNA underwent four rounds of PCR with nested alpha and beta constant region primers and SP2. TCRdb itself ran the UMI-ligation and nested PCR reads through MiXCR, one entry per CDR3 protein. The sample consists of 40,000 or so distinct CDR3 sequences, about 10% of them appearing once. Treatment described: skin biopsy from PPD injection site in Mantoux-positive individual. A UMI-containing oligonucleotide was joined by 3' ligation to the TCR cDNA template. Cells were not sorted; total RNA input targeted about 1 to 1000 ng. The CDR3 is 14 amino acids. CDR1 and CDR2 (germline): SQVTM, ANQGSEA. Trimming pared 4 bases from V and 0 bases from J, leaving 12 bases between. Overall study findings and caveats: TCR transcript changes with activation or differentiation may affect this RNA method.

Sequences were derived from skin, sampled from a tuberculin skin test site. This sequence originates from an adult in good health. The V and J genes are TRBV29-1 and TRBJ1-1; D uncertain. CDR3 coding DNA: TGCAGCGTTGTCCCATCCGGGATGAACACTGAAGCTTTCTTT. The encoded protein is CSVVPSGMNTEAFF.